The entry below describes one T cell receptor (beta chain). Each CDR3 protein is one row after TCRdb ran MiXCR on the 5' RACE reads. The data show over 350,000 distinct CDR3 sequences, approximately 16% seen once. The sample comes from a study of T-cell memory formation after mild COVID-19. This CDR3 is built from 13 residues. CDR1 and CDR2 from the germline V gene are LNHDA and SQIVND (reference sequence). V was trimmed by 4 bases and J by 0 bases, leaving 5 bases between them. The V gene is TRBV19, the J gene TRBJ2-3, with D uncertain. This receptor was identified in a man aged 18 to 35 who had mild COVID-19 (a few samples of this study predate the infection). Cell type and time point are not known. Input material: PBMCs or a T cell subset sorted from them (not recorded which). CDR3 sequence: CASSSISTDTQYF. The DNA for the CDR3 is TGTGCCAGTAGTAGCATTAGCACAGATACGCAGTATTTT.